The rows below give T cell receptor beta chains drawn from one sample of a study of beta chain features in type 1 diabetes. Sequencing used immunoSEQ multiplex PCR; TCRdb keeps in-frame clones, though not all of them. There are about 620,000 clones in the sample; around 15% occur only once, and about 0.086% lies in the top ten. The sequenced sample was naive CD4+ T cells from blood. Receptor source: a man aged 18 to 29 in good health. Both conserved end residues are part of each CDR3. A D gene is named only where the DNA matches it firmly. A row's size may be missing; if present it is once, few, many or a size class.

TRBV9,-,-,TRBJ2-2,TGTGCCAGCAGCGAGAGCCCGGGACAGAACACCGGGGAGCTGTTTTTT,CASSESPGQNTGELFF
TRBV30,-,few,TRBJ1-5,TGTGCCTGGAGGTCTGGGGGAGATCAGCCCCAGCATTTT,CAWRSGGDQPQHF
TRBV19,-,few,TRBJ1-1,TGTGCCAGTAAGGAGGTAGGAGAGAACACTGAAGCTTTCTTT,CASKEVGENTEAFF
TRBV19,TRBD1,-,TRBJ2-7,TGTGCCAGTAGTACCCCGGGACAGACCTACGAGCAGTACTTC,CASSTPGQTYEQYF
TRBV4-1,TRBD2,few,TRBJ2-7,TGCGCCAGCAGCCAAGTAGGAGGCGGGAGCTTGGTAGAGCAGTACTTC,CASSQVGGGSLVEQYF
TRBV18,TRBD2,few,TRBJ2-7,TGTGCCAGCTCACCGCGAGCGGGGGAGTCCTCCTACGAGCAGTACTTC,CASSPRAGESSYEQYF
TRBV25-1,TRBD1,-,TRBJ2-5,TGTGCCAGCACGCGGGCACAGGGGTCAGAGACCCAGTACTTC,CASTRAQGSETQYF
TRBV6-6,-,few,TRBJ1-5,TGTGCCAGCAGTTACAACCCGTTCAATCAGCCCCAGCATTTT,CASSYNPFNQPQHF
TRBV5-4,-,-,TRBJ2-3,TGTGCCAGCAACCATAGGGATGAGAGGACGCAGTATTTT,CASNHRDERTQYF
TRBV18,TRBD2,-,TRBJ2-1,TGTGCCAGCTCACCACCAGCGGGGGCCCGGGGGAATGAGCAGTTCTTC,CASSPPAGARGNEQFF
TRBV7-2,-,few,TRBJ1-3,TGTGCCAGCAGCGCATGGGGGAGGAGTACTGGAAACACCATATATTTT,CASSAWGRSTGNTIYF
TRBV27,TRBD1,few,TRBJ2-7,TGTGCCAGCAGCCCACTGGGACAGGGGGCCTCCTACGAGCAGTACTTC,CASSPLGQGASYEQYF
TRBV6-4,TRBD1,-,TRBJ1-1,TGTGCCAGCAGCCGGACAGGGGTGCATGAAGCTTTCTTT,CASSRTGVHEAFF
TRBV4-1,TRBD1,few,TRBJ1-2,TGCGCCAGCAGCCAAGGGACAGGGCGAAAAGATTACTATGGCTACACCTTC,CASSQGTGRKDYYGYTF